Described below is a single T cell receptor beta chain sequence and its context. Its antigen is undetermined. The PCR made use of 60 Vbeta and 13 Jbeta primers. The assay was immunoSEQ multiplex PCR, and TCRdb's table has in-frame clones only and misses some. The repertoire holds around 130,000 clones, with around 74% as singletons. The V and J ends lost 4 bases and 2 bases respectively, with 9 bases between them. Germline lookup yields CDR1 SGHRS and CDR2 YFSETQ. CDR3 size: 13 residues. The data were obtained in a study of cytomegalovirus exposure and HLA in healthy donors. Points from the study as a whole: Rare TCR sequences dominated, though some public TCRs recurred in many donors. A later analysis reportedly found that, within productive TCRs, an Asian-associated ancestry cluster had fewer N-insertions than the mean observed across the roughly 730 donors.

The TCR originated in a man younger than 40 in good health and CMV-seronegative. The sequencing sample was made of PBMCs. J is TRBJ1-1 and V is TRBV5-1; D is undetermined. The CDR3 spells CASSDQFNTEAFF. Here the CDR3 DNA reads TGCGCCAGCAGCGATCAGTTCAACACTGAAGCTTTCTTT. The full variable domain, in which reference TRBV5-1 and TRBJ1-1 provide the parts outside the CDR3, is KAGVTQTPRYLIKTRGQQVTLSCSPISGHRSVSWYQQTPGQGLQFLFEYFSETQRNKGNFPGRFSGRQFSNSRSEMNVSTLELGDSALYLCASSDQFNTEAFFGQGTRLTVV.